The clone carrying this TCR beta chain was seen a single time. What it recognizes is unknown. The sample belongs to a study of CD8 T cells in ankylosing spondylitis. General study findings and limits: Clones linked with disease were CD8+ and fairly uncommon in the peripheral blood. Matched ankylosing spondylitis synovial fluid reportedly contained a significantly enriched population of disease-linked clones. Seemingly characteristic of ankylosing spondylitis blood was a TCR beta motif consisting of about 8 highly homologous variants.

Scientists made TCR beta libraries using quantitative 5'-RACE with molecular barcodes. Via MiXCR, TCRdb re-called the 5' RACE reads, giving one row per CDR3 protein. The data hold around 770,000 distinct CDR3 sequences, with around 19% observed a single time. CDR1 is DFQATT and CDR2 is SNEGSKA in the germline V gene (reference sequence). CDR3 length equals 15 residues. The sequenced material came from blood, either unsorted or a sorted T cell fraction (not recorded which). The sequence derives from a male donor with ankylosing spondylitis. The chain recombines TRBV20-1 with TRBJ1-1, with D tentatively TRBD1 (5 bases). The CDR3 loop is CIATPPGMANTEAFF. The CDR3 DNA is TGCATTGCCACCCCCCCAGGGATGGCGAACACTGAAGCTTTCTTT.